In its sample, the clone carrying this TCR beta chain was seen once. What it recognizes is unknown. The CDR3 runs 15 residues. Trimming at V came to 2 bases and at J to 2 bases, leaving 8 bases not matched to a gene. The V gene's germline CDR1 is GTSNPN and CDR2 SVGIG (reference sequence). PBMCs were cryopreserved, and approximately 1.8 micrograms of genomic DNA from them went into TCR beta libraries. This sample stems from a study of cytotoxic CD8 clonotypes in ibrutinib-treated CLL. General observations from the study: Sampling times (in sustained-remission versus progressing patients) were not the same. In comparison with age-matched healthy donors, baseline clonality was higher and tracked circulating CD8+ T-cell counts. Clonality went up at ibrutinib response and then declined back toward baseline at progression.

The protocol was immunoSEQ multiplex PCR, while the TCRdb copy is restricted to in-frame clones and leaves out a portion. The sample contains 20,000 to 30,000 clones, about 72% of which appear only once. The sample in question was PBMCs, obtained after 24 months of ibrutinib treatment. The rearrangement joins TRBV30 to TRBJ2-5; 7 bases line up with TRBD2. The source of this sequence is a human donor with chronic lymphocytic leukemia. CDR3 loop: CAWSQILAEQETQYF. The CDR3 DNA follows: TGTGCCTGGAGTCAGATCCTAGCGGAGCAAGAGACCCAGTACTTC.